This TCR beta chain was captured by sequencing in a study of OX40 agonist ivuxolimab in advanced cancers. This clone appeared a few times. What it binds is unknown. Here immunoSEQ multiplex PCR was the method, and the copy in TCRdb shows in-frame clones only, minus some. This sample carries over 50,000 clones, 83% of them seen once, and the ten largest clones take 0.7%. Study findings and constraints: More expanded clones were seen, on average, in CD8+ T cells than in CD4+.

The source is an adult with an advanced solid tumor such as melanoma, head and neck, liver or kidney cancer. The sequencing used CD4+ or CD8+ T cells sorted from blood, collected in a trial of the OX40 agonist ivuxolimab.

The CDR3 region has the DNA TGTGCCAGCAGCTTAGCCAACGCTAACTATGGCTACACCTTC. It codes for CASSLANANYGYTF. The chain couples TRBV11-3 to TRBJ1-2; D not resolved. The germline V and J ends were trimmed by 1 base and 0 bases, with 6 bases remaining between them. Germline V gives CDR1 SGHNT, CDR2 YENEEA. This CDR3 has 14 residues. The complete variable domain, with remaining parts taken from reference TRBV11-3 and TRBJ1-2, reads EAGVVQSPRYKIIEKKQPVAFWCNPISGHNTLYWYLQNLGQGPELLIRYENEEAVDDSQLPKDRFSAERLKGVDSTLKIQPAELGDSAVYLCASSLANANYGYTFGSGTRLTVV.